This T cell receptor beta chain was recovered during a study of lymphopenia after photon versus proton radiotherapy. After removal of 1 base from V and 6 bases from J, the junction contained 6 bases not matched to a gene. CDR3 length: 15 amino acids. Germline V gives CDR1 LNHDA, CDR2 SQIVND (reference sequence). The table came from immunoSEQ multiplex PCR; TCRdb's copy has only in-frame clones and leaves some out. This sample has about 30,000 clones, with around nine tenths found just once. Study-wide results and limits: Photon-treated patients lost naive T cells and TCR diversity; proton-treated stayed stable. Better survival with proton therapy was suggested as possible, not demonstrated. A bigger post-nadir fall in TCR diversity correlated inversely with survival time in deceased patients. After the lymphocyte nadir, photon-treated repertoires showed oligoclonal expansion, especially of CD8+ Temra cells.

To note about this clone: Its target is unknown.

V is TRBV19 and J is TRBJ2-1; 7 bases match TRBD2. Source: peripheral blood, taken from a patient treated with proton-based radiotherapy. The receptor comes from a woman aged 55-70 years with cholangiocarcinoma. Some clones in this sample may be carry-over from other donors' samples. The CDR3 loop reads CASSIGQAGFNEQFF. The CDR3 DNA reads TGTGCCAGTAGTATAGGACAAGCGGGGTTCAATGAGCAGTTCTTC.